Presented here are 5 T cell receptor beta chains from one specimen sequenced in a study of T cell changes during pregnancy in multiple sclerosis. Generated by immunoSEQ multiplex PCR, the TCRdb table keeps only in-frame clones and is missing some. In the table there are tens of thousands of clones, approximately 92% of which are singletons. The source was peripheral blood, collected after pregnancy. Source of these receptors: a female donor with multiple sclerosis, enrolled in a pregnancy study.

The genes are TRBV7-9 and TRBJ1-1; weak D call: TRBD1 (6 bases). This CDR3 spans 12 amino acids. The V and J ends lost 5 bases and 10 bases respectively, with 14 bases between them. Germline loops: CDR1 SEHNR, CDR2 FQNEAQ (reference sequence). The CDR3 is CASSPRGGAAFF. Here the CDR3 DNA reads TGTGCCAGCAGCCCCCGGGGGGGGGCAGCTTTCTTT.

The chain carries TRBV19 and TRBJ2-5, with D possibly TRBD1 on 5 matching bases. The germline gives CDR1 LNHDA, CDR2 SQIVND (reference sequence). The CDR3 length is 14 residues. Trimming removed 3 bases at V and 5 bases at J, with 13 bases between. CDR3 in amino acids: CASSIREKGETQYF. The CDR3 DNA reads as TGTGCCAGTAGTATCAGGGAAAAAGGGGAGACCCAGTACTTC.

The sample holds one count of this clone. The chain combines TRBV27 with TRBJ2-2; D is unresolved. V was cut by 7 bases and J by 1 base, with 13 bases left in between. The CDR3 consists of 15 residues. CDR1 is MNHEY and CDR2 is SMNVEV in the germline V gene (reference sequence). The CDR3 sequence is CASNRRSGNTGELFF. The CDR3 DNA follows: TGTGCCAGCAATCGCCGTTCCGGGAACACCGGGGAGCTGTTTTTT.

CDR3 protein: CASSASGTAYNEQFF. The CDR3 bases are TGTGCCAGCAGCGCCTCCGGGACAGCCTACAATGAGCAGTTCTTC. The chain has TRBV7-9 and TRBJ2-1; 7 positions agree with TRBD1. Germline loops: CDR1 SEHNR, CDR2 FQNEAQ (reference sequence). Germline trimming cut 5 bases from V and 2 bases from J; bases unmatched to any gene: 6. The length of the CDR3 is 15 residues.

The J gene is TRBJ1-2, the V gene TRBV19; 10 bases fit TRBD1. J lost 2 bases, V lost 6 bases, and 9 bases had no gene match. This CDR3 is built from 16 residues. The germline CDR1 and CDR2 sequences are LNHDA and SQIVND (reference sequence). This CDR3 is CASRRDRGGLNYGYTF. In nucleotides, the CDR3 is TGTGCCAGTAGACGGGACAGGGGCGGTCTAAACTATGGCTACACCTTC.